The sequence of this T cell receptor beta chain was determined in a study of lymphopenia after photon versus proton radiotherapy. Profiling relied on immunoSEQ multiplex PCR, and the TCRdb table lists in-frame clones only, not all of them. Here the sample spans over 50,000 clones, approximately 84% being singletons. Between the trimmed V and J ends, which lost 0 bases and 2 bases, there was a span of 9 bases. The CDR3 has 15 amino acids. Germline-derived CDR1 and CDR2 are SGHRS and YFSETQ. Study-wide findings and caveats: Authors raise, but do not show, better survival with proton therapy. Under photons, naive T cells and diversity fell while effector/memory populations rose. A bigger post-nadir fall in TCR diversity correlated inversely with survival time in deceased patients.

Concerning this clone: Its antigen is not known.

Sequencing used peripheral blood, obtained from a patient treated with photon-based radiotherapy. This TCR derives from a man aged 35 to 55 with gastric cancer. This rearrangement joins TRBV5-1 to TRBJ1-5; D gene uncertain. The CDR3 nucleotides are TGCGCCAGCAGCTTGGGGGAAGTGGGCAATCAGCCCCAGCATTTT. The encoded protein is CASSLGEVGNQPQHF.